The count of the clone carrying this T cell receptor (beta chain) is one. Its target is unknown. This record comes from a study of graft-versus-host responses after intestinal transplantation. Study-wide context: Grafts that recipients had were multivisceral, liver-intestinal, or isolated intestinal transplants. All recipients got anti-thymocyte globulin induction, then tacrolimus and steroids for approximately 3 years.

The data were produced by immunoSEQ multiplex PCR, yet TCRdb's version contains in-frame clones alone and is incomplete. The sample shows more than 55,000 clones, approximately 90% of them seen only once. General study findings and limits: After transplant, early declines in HvG clones were associated with peak levels of circulating GvH clones.

This TCR was recovered from a human patient who received an intestinal transplant, so some T cells may come from the graft donor. Source: PBMCs, taken 26 days after transplant.

The CDR3 sequence is CASSPRPANYGYTF. CDR3 sequence (DNA): TGCGCCAGCAGTCCTAGACCCGCGAACTATGGCTACACCTTC. V is TRBV10-2 and J is TRBJ1-2; D gene unclear. This CDR3 is built from 14 residues. Germline CDR1 is WSHSY and CDR2 is SAAADI. Trimming left V 5 bases short and J 2 bases short, with 12 bases between.